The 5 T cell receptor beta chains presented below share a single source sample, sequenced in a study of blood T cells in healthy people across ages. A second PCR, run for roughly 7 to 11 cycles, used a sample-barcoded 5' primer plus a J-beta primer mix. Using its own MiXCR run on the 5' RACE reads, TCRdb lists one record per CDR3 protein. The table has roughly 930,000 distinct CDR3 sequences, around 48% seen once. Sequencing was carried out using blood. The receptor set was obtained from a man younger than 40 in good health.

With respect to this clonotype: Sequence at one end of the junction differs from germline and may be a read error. This chain's CDR3 is CASIPWGRYNEQFF. The CDR3 DNA sequence: TGTGCCAGCATTCCTTGGGGGCGGTACAACGAGCAGTTCTTC. V and J are TRBV7-9 and TRBJ2-1; TRBD1 might be the D (6 bases). Germline CDR1 SEHNR, CDR2 FQNEAQ (reference sequence). The CDR3 length is 14 residues.

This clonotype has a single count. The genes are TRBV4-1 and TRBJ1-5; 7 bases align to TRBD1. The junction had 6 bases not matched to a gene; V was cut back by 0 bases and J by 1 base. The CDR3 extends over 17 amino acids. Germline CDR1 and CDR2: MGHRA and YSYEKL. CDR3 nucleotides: TGCGCCAGCAGCCAAGACGGAGGAGGGGGCAGCAATCAGCCCCAGCATTTT. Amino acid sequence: CASSQDGGGGSNQPQHF.

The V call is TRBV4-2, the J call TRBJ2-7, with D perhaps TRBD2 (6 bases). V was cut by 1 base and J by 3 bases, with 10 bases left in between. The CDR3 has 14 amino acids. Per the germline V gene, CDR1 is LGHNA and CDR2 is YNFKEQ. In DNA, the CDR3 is TGTGCCAGCAGCCAAGGACTAGGGGACTACGAGCAGTACTTC. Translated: CASSQGLGDYEQYF.

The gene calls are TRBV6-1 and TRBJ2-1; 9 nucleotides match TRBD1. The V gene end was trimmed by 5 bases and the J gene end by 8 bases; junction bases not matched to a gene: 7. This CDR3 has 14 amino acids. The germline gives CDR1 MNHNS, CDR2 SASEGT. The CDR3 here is CASSIGTGRDEQFF. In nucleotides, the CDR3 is TGTGCCAGCAGTATAGGGACAGGGAGGGATGAGCAGTTCTTC.

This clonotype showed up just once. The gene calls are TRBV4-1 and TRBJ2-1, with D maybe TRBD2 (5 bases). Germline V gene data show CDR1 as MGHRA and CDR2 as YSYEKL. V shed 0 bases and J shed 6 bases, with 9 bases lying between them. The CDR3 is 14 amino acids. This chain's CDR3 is CASSQDKEGNEQFF. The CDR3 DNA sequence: TGCGCCAGCAGCCAAGACAAAGAGGGCAATGAGCAGTTCTTC.